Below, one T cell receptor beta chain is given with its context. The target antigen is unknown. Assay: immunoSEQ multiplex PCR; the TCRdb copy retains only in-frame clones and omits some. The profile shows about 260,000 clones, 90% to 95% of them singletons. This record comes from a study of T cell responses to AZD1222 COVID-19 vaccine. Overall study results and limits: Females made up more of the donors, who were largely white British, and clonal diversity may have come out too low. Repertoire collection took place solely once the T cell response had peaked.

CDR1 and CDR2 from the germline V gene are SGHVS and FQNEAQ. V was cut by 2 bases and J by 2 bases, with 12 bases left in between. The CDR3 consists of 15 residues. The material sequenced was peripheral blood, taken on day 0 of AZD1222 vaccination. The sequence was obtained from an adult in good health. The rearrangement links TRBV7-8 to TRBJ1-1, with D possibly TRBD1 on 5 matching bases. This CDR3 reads CASSLFGTLNTEAFF. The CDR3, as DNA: TGTGCCAGCAGCTTATTTGGGACTTTAAACACTGAAGCTTTCTTT.